What follows are 8 T cell receptor beta chains derived from one specimen sequenced in a study of blood T cell repertoires in COVID-19. Profiling relied on immunoSEQ multiplex PCR, and the TCRdb table lists in-frame clones only, not all of them. The sample contains over 300,000 clones, more than 80% of which appear only once. Sequencing input: peripheral blood. The receptors were sampled from a man aged 18 to 30 who had recovered from COVID-19.

This chain connects TRBV5-1 to TRBJ1-1; TRBD1 might be the D (6 bases). V was pared by 4 bases and J by 5 bases, with 15 bases between. The germline CDR1 and CDR2 sequences are SGHRS and YFSETQ. There are 14 residues in the CDR3. The CDR3 loop reads CASSLRDMGTEAFF. The CDR3 DNA reads TGCGCCAGCAGCCTCCGGGACATGGGGACTGAAGCTTTCTTT.

The chain has TRBV12-2 and TRBJ2-1; TRBD2, the table's D call, lacks a check against the DNA. TRBV12-2 is labeled a pseudogene. The CDR3 is made up of 17 amino acids. The CDR3 here is CASRLVFGSGRAYEQFF. Written as DNA, the CDR3 is TGTGCAAGTCGCTTAGTATTCGGTAGCGGGAGGGCCTATGAGCAGTTCTTC.

J is TRBJ2-2 and V is TRBV2, with D unresolved. V lost 6 bases to trimming and J lost 3 bases, with 14 bases between them. Germline CDR1 reads SNHLY; CDR2 reads FYNNEI. This CDR3 has 15 residues. The CDR3 DNA sequence: TGTGCCAGCAGAAAAGACATTCTCGACACCGGGGAGCTGTTTTTT. As protein: CASRKDILDTGELFF.

The chain links TRBV18 to TRBJ2-7, with D possibly being TRBD1 (6 bases). Germline values: CDR1 KGHSH, CDR2 LQKENI. Between the trimmed V and J ends, which lost 3 bases and 3 bases, there was a span of 12 bases. This CDR3 is built from 14 residues. The CDR3 region has the DNA TGTGCCAGCTCACCGGGTTACAGGGTCTACGAGCAGTACTTC. It translates to CASSPGYRVYEQYF. Full variable domain (outside the CDR3, taken from reference TRBV18 and TRBJ2-7): NAGVMQNPRHLVRRRGQEARLRCSPMKGHSHVYWYRQLPEEGLKFMVYLQKENIIDESGMPKERFSAEFPKEGPSILRIQQVVRGDSAAYFCASSPGYRVYEQYFGPGTRLTVT.

This clone was observed once. The genes are TRBV19 and TRBJ2-2; D is uncertain. Germline-derived CDR1 and CDR2 are LNHDA and SQIVND (reference sequence). V lost 3 bases and J lost 3, with 11 bases in between. The CDR3 spans 15 residues. CDR3: CASSIRVLDTGELFF. The CDR3 DNA reads as TGTGCCAGTAGTATCCGGGTCTTGGACACCGGGGAGCTGTTTTTT.

The chain uses TRBV6-5 and TRBJ1-5; TRBD1 matches 9 bases. V lost 6 bases, J lost 2 bases, and 5 bases stayed unmatched. The germline V gene has CDR1 MNHEY and CDR2 SVGAGI. CDR3 length: 15 amino acids. Here the CDR3 DNA reads TGTGCCAGCAGACTGGACAGGGGAGGCAATCAGCCCCAGCATTTT. This translates into CASRLDRGGNQPQHF.

This rearrangement joins TRBV18 to TRBJ1-2, with no clear D. Germline V gene data show CDR1 as KGHSH and CDR2 as LQKENI. With 0 bases removed from V and 2 bases from J, the gap between germline ends came to 10 bases. The CDR3 sequence is 15 residues long. CDR3 protein: CASSPPQVMNYGYTF. DNA of the CDR3: TGTGCCAGCTCACCACCACAAGTGATGAACTATGGCTACACCTTC.

This sequence joins TRBV11-2 and TRBJ1-1; D possibly corresponds to TRBD1 (6 bases). V lost 2 bases to trimming and J lost 0 bases, with 13 bases between them. This CDR3 comprises 16 residues. The germline V gene encodes CDR1 SGHAT and CDR2 FQNNGV. The CDR3 region has the DNA TGTGCCAGCAGCTTACCCCCCGGACAGATGAACACTGAAGCTTTCTTT. Residues: CASSLPPGQMNTEAFF.